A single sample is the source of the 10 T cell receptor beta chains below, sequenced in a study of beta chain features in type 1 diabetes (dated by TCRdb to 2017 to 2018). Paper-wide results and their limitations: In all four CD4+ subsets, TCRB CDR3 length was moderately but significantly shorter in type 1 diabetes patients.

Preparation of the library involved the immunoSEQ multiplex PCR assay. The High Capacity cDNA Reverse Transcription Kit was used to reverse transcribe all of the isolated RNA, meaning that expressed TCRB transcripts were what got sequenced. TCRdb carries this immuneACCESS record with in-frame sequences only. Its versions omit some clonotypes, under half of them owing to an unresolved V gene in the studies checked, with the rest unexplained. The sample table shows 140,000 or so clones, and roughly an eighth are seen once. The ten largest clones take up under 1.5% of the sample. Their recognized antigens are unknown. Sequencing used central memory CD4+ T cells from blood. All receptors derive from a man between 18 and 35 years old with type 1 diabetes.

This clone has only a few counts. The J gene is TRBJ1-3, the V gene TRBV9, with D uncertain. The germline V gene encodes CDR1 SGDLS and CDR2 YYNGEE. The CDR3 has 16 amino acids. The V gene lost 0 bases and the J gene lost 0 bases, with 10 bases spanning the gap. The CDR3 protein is CASSVDHGDSGNTIYF. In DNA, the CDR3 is TGTGCCAGCAGCGTAGATCACGGCGACTCTGGAAACACCATATATTTT.

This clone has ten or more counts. The DNA of the CDR3 is TGTGCCAGCAGCTCACAGGCGAATTCACCCCTCCACTTT. It is translated as CASSSQANSPLHF. The chain carries TRBV7-9 and TRBJ1-6, with D possibly TRBD1 on 5 matching bases. The V end lost 4 bases, the J end lost 7 bases, and 8 bases lay between the germline ends. CDR3 length: 13 residues. The V gene's germline CDR1 is SEHNR and CDR2 FQNEAQ (reference sequence).

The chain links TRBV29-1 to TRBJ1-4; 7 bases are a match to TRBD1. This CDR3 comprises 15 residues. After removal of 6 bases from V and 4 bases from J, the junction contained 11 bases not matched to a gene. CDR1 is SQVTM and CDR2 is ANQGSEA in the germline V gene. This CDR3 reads CSVGGEAGGNEKLFF. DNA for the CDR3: TGCAGCGTCGGCGGGGAGGCAGGGGGTAATGAAAAACTGTTTTTT. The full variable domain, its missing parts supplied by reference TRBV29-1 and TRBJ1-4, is SAVISQKPSRDICQRGTSLTIQCQVDSQVTMMFWYRQQPGQSLTLIATANQGSEATYESGFVIDKFPISRPNLTFSTLTVSNMSPEDSSIYLCSVGGEAGGNEKLFFGSGTQLSVL.

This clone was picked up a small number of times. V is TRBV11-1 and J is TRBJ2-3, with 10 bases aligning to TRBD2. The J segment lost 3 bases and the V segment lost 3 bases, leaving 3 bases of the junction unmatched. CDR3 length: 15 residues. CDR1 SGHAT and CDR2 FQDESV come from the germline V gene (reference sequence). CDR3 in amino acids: CASSFLAGATDTQYF. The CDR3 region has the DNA TGTGCCAGCAGCTTCCTAGCGGGGGCTACAGATACGCAGTATTTT.

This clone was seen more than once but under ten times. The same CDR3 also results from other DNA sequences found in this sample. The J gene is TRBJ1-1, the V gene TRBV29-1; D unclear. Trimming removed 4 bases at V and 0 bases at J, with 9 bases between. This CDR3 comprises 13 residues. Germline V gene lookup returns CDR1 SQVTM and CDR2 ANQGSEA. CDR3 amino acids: CSVVRILNTEAFF. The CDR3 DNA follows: TGCAGCGTTGTCAGAATTCTGAACACTGAAGCTTTCTTT.

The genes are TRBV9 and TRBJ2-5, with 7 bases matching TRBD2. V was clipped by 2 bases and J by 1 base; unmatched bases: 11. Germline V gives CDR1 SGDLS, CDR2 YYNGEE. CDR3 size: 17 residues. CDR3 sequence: CASSVPGGGGLQETQYF. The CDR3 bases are TGTGCCAGCAGCGTCCCGGGAGGCGGGGGACTCCAAGAGACCCAGTACTTC. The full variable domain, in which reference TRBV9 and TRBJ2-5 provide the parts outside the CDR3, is DSGVTQTPKHLITATGQRVTLRCSPRSGDLSVYWYQQSLDQGLQFLIQYYNGEERAKGNILERFSAQQFPDLHSELNLSSLELGDSALYFCASSVPGGGGLQETQYFGPGTRLLVL.

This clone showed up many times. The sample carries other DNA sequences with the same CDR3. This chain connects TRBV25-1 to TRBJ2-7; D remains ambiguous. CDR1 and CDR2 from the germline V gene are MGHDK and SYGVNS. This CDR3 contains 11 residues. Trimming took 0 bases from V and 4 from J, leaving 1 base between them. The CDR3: CASSEYYEQYF. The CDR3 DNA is TGTGCCAGCAGTGAATATTACGAGCAGTACTTC.

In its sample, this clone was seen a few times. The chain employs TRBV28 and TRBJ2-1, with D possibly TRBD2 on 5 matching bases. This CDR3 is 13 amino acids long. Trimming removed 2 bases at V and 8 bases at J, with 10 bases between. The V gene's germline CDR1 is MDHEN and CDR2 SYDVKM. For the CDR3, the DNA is TGTGCCAGCAGTTTACCTAGCTGGGATGAGCAGTTCTTC. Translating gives CASSLPSWDEQFF.

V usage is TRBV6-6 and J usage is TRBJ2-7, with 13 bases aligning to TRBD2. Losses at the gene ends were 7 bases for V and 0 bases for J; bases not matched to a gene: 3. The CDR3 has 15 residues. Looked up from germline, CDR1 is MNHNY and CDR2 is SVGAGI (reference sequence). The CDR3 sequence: CASTTSGGPSYEQYF. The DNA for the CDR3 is TGTGCCAGCACGACTAGCGGGGGGCCCTCCTACGAGCAGTACTTC.

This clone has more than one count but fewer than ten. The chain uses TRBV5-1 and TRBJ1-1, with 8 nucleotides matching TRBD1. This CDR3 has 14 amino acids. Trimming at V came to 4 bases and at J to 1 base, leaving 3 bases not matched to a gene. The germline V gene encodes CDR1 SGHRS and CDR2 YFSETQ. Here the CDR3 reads CASSPGQANTEAFF. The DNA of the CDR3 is TGCGCCAGCAGCCCGGGACAGGCGAACACTGAAGCTTTCTTT.